This TCR beta chain is drawn from a study of T cells in Graves' hyperthyroidism and ophthalmopathy. Study observations and caveats: The blood repertoire included most of the expanded thyroid clonotypes above 0.001.

Amplification yielded TCR beta CDR3 regions, with RNA transcripts as the source. In the first-round RT-PCR of the TCR CDR3, the HTBI primer set was used. TCRdb analysed the multiplex PCR reads with MiXCR anew, one entry per CDR3 protein. Among about 320,000 distinct CDR3 sequences, around 16% were seen once, and the ten largest hold approximately 31%. The CDR3 loop spans 15 amino acids. From germline, CDR1 is LGHDT and CDR2 YNNKEL (reference sequence). This clonotype was detected many times. What it recognizes is unknown. Diagnoses were made from clinical symptoms, serum measures (thyroxine and TRAb), thyroid ultrasound and orbital computed tomography.

The sample taken for sequencing was blood. This sequence originates from a young man with Graves' hyperthyroidism. The chain is built from TRBV3-1 and TRBJ1-3; D gene unclear. The CDR3 DNA reads as TGTGGATCCACGGCAGGATACTTCTCTGGAAACACCATATATTTT. As protein: CGSTAGYFSGNTIYF. The entire variable domain, with the rest obtained from reference TRBV3-1 and TRBJ1-3, is as follows: DTAVSQTPKYLVTQMGNDKSIKCEQNLGHDTMYWYKQDSKKFLKIMFSYNNKELIINETVPNRFSPKSPDKAHLNLHINSLELGDSAVYFCGSTAGYFSGNTIYFGEGSWLTVV.